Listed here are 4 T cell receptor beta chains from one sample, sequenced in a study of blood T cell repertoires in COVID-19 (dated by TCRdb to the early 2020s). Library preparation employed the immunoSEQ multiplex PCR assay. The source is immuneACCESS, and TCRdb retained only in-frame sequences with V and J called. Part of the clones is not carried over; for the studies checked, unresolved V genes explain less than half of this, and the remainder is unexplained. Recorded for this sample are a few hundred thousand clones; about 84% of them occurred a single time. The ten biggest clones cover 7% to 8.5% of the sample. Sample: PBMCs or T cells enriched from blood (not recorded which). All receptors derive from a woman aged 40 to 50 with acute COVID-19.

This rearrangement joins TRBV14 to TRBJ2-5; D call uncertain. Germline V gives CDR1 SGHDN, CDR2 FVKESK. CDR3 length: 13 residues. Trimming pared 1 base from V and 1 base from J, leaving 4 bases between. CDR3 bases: TGTGCCAGCAGCCAAGTCTCCCAAGAGACCCAGTACTTC. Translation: CASSQVSQETQYF.

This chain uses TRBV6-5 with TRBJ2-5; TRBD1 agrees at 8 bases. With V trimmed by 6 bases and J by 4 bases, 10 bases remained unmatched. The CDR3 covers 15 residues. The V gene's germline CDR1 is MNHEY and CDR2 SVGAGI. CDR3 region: CASRPAQGAGETQYF. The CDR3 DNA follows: TGTGCCAGCAGGCCTGCCCAGGGGGCAGGAGAGACCCAGTACTTC.

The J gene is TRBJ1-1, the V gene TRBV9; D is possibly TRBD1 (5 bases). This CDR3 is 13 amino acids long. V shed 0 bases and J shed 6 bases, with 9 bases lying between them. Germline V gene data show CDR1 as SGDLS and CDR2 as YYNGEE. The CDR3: CASSVAGLAEAFF. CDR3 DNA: TGTGCCAGCAGCGTAGCAGGGCTGGCTGAAGCTTTCTTT.

CDR3 bases: TGTGCCAGTAGTATAGACAGCGGGGGCATTAAAGAGCAGTTCTTC. Its translation is CASSIDSGGIKEQFF. This chain uses TRBV19 with TRBJ2-1; 8 nucleotides line up with TRBD2. With V trimmed by 0 bases and J by 10 bases, 8 bases remained unmatched. Germline CDR1 LNHDA, CDR2 SQIVND (reference sequence). The length of the CDR3 is 15 residues.